Listed here are 21 T cell receptor beta chains from one sample, sequenced in a study of blood T cell repertoires in COVID-19 (dated by TCRdb to the early 2020s). Libraries were made using the immunoSEQ multiplex PCR assay. TCRdb mirrors the immuneACCESS table, restricted to in-frame sequences. Some clones are absent from its copies; in checked studies, under half trace to an unresolved V gene, and the reason for the others is unknown. A total of about 400,000 clones appear in this sample, approximately 89% of them only once. Of the sample, 1.5% to 2% falls within the top ten clones. The specimen sequenced was PBMCs or T cells enriched from blood (not recorded which). These receptors were collected from a woman aged 25 to 39 who had recovered from COVID-19.

The chain couples TRBV15 to TRBJ1-4; D unclear. This CDR3 has 11 amino acids. Germline CDR1 is LNHNV and CDR2 is YYDKDF (reference sequence). The V end was cut by 4 bases, the J end by 11 bases, with 8 bases between. CDR3 sequence: CATSIGEKLFF. As DNA, the CDR3 is TGTGCCACCAGCATAGGAGAGAAACTGTTTTTT.

The gene calls are TRBV5-4 and TRBJ2-1; TRBD2 might be the D (6 bases). Trimming removed 4 bases from V and 5 bases from J, with 19 bases in between. The germline V gene has CDR1 SGHNT and CDR2 YYREEE (reference sequence). The CDR3 spans 16 residues. CDR3 DNA sequence: TGTGCCAGCAGCACGACCGATAGCGGTCTACACAATGAGCAGTTCTTC. Residues: CASSTTDSGLHNEQFF.

CDR3 protein: CASSLTPSNSPLHF. CDR3 DNA: TGTGCCAGCAGCTTAACTCCGTCAAATTCACCCCTCCACTTT. This sequence joins TRBV7-9 and TRBJ1-6, with no clear D. V lost 2 bases, J lost 7 bases, and 9 bases lay in between. The CDR3 consists of 14 residues. Germline V lookup: CDR1 SEHNR, CDR2 FQNEAQ (reference sequence).

V usage is TRBV24-1 and J usage is TRBJ2-1; 7 bases are shared with TRBD1. J lost 2 bases, V lost 7 bases, and 4 bases had no gene match. This CDR3 is 14 amino acids long. Germline V gene lookup returns CDR1 KGHDR and CDR2 SFDVKD. CDR3 protein: CATSDRVPYNEQFF. The DNA for the CDR3 is TGTGCCACCAGCGACAGGGTTCCCTACAATGAGCAGTTCTTC.

CDR3 sequence (DNA): TGTGCCAGCAGCCGCCGACAGGGTTCGAACACTGAAGCTTTCTTT. Its protein is CASSRRQGSNTEAFF. The chain uses TRBV4-2 and TRBJ1-1; 7 bases line up with TRBD1. Germline V lookup: CDR1 LGHNA, CDR2 YNFKEQ. The CDR3 covers 15 residues. V lost 4 bases and J lost 1; bases outside the gene matches: 6.

This clone was seen more than once but under ten times. This chain links TRBV10-3 with TRBJ2-7, with D possibly being TRBD1 (6 bases). The CDR3 length is 14 residues. Trimming pared 1 base from V and 6 bases from J, leaving 13 bases between. Germline V gene lookup returns CDR1 ENHRY and CDR2 SYGVKD. As DNA, the CDR3 is TGTGCCATCAGTGAGTATCAGGGGCGCGGCGAGCAGTACTTC. Protein: CAISEYQGRGEQYF.

This chain links TRBV7-8 with TRBJ2-1; tentatively, D is TRBD2 (6 bases). The V end lost 4 bases, the J end lost 7 bases, and 17 bases lay between the germline ends. This CDR3 spans 15 amino acids. Germline V gene data show CDR1 as SGHVS and CDR2 as FQNEAQ. CDR3 sequence: CASSSRVGGKNEQFF. The CDR3 nucleotides are TGTGCCAGCAGCTCGAGGGTAGGCGGGAAGAATGAGCAGTTCTTC.

This chain connects TRBV30 to TRBJ2-7; TRBD1 matches at 11 bases. This CDR3 has 15 amino acids. With V trimmed by 2 bases and J by 1 base, 4 bases remained unmatched. CDR1 GTSNPN and CDR2 SVGIG come from the germline V gene (reference sequence). In nucleotides, the CDR3 is TGTGCCTGGAGTCTTGGACAGGGGGCATCCTACGAGCAGTACTTC. This sequence encodes CAWSLGQGASYEQYF.

The chain links TRBV6-6 to TRBJ1-2, with a possible D match to TRBD1 (6 bases). Germline V gives CDR1 MNHNY, CDR2 SVGAGI (reference sequence). The V end lost 6 bases, the J end lost 8 bases, and 16 bases lay between the germline ends. CDR3 length equals 13 residues. The CDR3 region has the DNA TGTGCCAGCAGCCAAGACAGGCTAGGGGGCTACACCTTC. This codes for CASSQDRLGGYTF.

The rearrangement links TRBV18 to TRBJ1-6, with TRBD1 identical over 7 bases. Germline loops: CDR1 KGHSH, CDR2 LQKENI. Trimming took 0 bases from V and 5 from J; bases not matched to a gene: 1. This CDR3 has 15 residues. This chain's CDR3 is CASSPPGQNNSPLHF. The CDR3 DNA follows: TGTGCCAGCTCACCACCGGGACAGAATAATTCACCCCTCCACTTT.

The chain is built from TRBV6-5 and TRBJ1-2, with TRBD1 identical over 7 bases. V shed 4 bases and J 2 bases; nucleotides not matched to a gene: 10. CDR1 is MNHEY and CDR2 is SVGAGI in the germline V gene. This CDR3 is built from 16 residues. The CDR3 DNA is TGTGCCAGCAGTTCAACCCCCGGACAGGAAAACTATGGCTACACCTTC. Translating gives CASSSTPGQENYGYTF.

The genes are TRBV19 and TRBJ2-7, with 7 positions matching TRBD1. The CDR3 loop spans 15 amino acids. The junction had 12 bases not matched to a gene; V was cut back by 5 bases and J by 5 bases. The germline V gene has CDR1 LNHDA and CDR2 SQIVND (reference sequence). The CDR3 here is CASSSRQGSFDEQYF. The CDR3 region has the DNA TGTGCCAGTAGTTCGCGACAGGGATCCTTCGACGAGCAGTACTTC.

This rearrangement joins TRBV30 to TRBJ1-2; a weak D match, TRBD1 (6 bases). Looked up from germline, CDR1 is GTSNPN and CDR2 is SVGIG (reference sequence). Trimming stripped 4 bases from V and 8 bases from J, with 11 bases between. The CDR3 loop spans 11 amino acids. This CDR3 reads CAWNRVSGYTF. The CDR3 DNA follows: TGTGCCTGGAACAGGGTATCCGGCTACACCTTC.

This clone has just a few counts. The chain has TRBV30 and TRBJ1-6, with 10 bases matching TRBD1. J gave up 7 bases and V 3 bases, and 3 bases lay outside the gene matches. Germline V gene sequence: CDR1 GTSNPN, CDR2 SVGIG (reference sequence). The CDR3 loop spans 14 amino acids. This CDR3 reads CAWSAGQGNSPLHF. CDR3 DNA sequence: TGTGCCTGGAGCGCGGGACAGGGGAATTCACCCCTCCACTTT.

V gene TRBV9 combines with J gene TRBJ2-7; D perhaps matches TRBD1 (5 bases). Germline CDR1 reads SGDLS; CDR2 reads YYNGEE. There are 18 residues in the CDR3. Trimming pared 0 bases from V and 2 bases from J, leaving 21 bases between. The CDR3 DNA reads TGTGCCAGCAGCGTAGAGACCGAGACCGGCCCAGGGCCCTACGAGCAGTACTTC. Translated: CASSVETETGPGPYEQYF.

This chain links TRBV19 with TRBJ2-7; 7 bases map to TRBD1. V trimming: 4 bases; J trimming: 4 bases; junction bases outside the gene matches: 4. The CDR3 is 13 residues long. Per germline, CDR1 LNHDA and CDR2 SQIVND (reference sequence). DNA of the CDR3: TGTGCCAGTAGTAGGACAGGCCCTTACGAGCAGTACTTC. Its translation: CASSRTGPYEQYF.

The CDR3 sequence is CATSDFEREGQETQYF. CDR3 DNA sequence: TGTGCCACCAGTGATTTTGAGCGGGAGGGCCAAGAGACCCAGTACTTC. The chain combines TRBV24-1 with TRBJ2-5; TRBD2 aligns across 10 bases. Germline trimming cut 1 base from V and 1 base from J; bases unmatched to any gene: 2. This CDR3 is built from 16 residues. CDR1 and CDR2 from the germline V gene are KGHDR and SFDVKD.

In regard to this clone: Other DNA sequences of this sample code for an identical CDR3. The chain recombines TRBV13 with TRBJ1-6; unclear D gene. Trimming shortened V by 1 base and J by 8 bases, and 12 bases separated the two germline ends. The germline gives CDR1 PRHDT, CDR2 FYEKMQ (reference sequence). The CDR3 is made up of 15 amino acids. The CDR3 region is CASSLDSGWDSPLHF. CDR3 nucleotide sequence: TGTGCCAGCAGCTTAGATTCCGGGTGGGATTCACCCCTCCACTTT. The variable domain in full, with the rest retrieved from reference TRBV13 and TRBJ1-6, is AAGVIQSPRHLIKEKRETATLKCYPIPRHDTVYWYQQGPGQDPQFLISFYEKMQSDKGSIPDRFSAQQFSDYHSELNMSSLELGDSALYFCASSLDSGWDSPLHFGNGTRLTVT.

The J gene is TRBJ2-1, the V gene TRBV5-4, with 8 bases fitting TRBD1. Germline CDR1 is SGHNT and CDR2 is YYREEE (reference sequence). J lost 10 bases, V lost 0 bases, and 3 bases had no gene match. The CDR3 has 13 residues. Written as DNA, the CDR3 is TGTGCCAGCAGCTTGGTGGGACAGGTGGAGCAGTTCTTC. It encodes CASSLVGQVEQFF. Looking up the rest from reference TRBV5-4 and TRBJ2-1 gives the full variable domain: ETGVTQSPTHLIKTRGQQVTLRCSSQSGHNTVSWYQQALGQGPQFIFQYYREEENGRGNFPPRFSGLQFPNYSSELNVNALELDDSALYLCASSLVGQVEQFFGPGTRLTVL.

CDR3 residues: CASSPVAGAYNEQFF. The CDR3, as DNA: TGTGCCAGCAGCCCAGTGGCGGGGGCCTACAATGAGCAGTTCTTC. The genes are TRBV5-4 and TRBJ2-1; TRBD2 agrees at 7 bases. Germline assignment: CDR1 SGHNT and CDR2 YYREEE (reference sequence). Germline trimming cut 4 bases from V and 2 bases from J; bases unmatched to any gene: 6. The CDR3 has 15 amino acids.

On this clone itself: This may come from a read error, since a much larger clone is one base off. The chain couples TRBV6-5 to TRBJ1-2; TRBD1 might be the D (5 bases). Trimming pared 5 bases from V and 4 bases from J, leaving 8 bases between. The CDR3 extends over 12 amino acids. In germline, CDR1 is MNHEY, CDR2 SVGAGI. CDR3 region: CASSRQGYGYTF. The CDR3 coding sequence is TGTGCCAGCAGTCGGCAGGGCTATGGCTACACCTTC.